The 5 T cell receptor beta chains presented below share a single source sample, sequenced in a study of T cells in Graves' hyperthyroidism and ophthalmopathy. The investigators amplified TCR beta CDR3 regions from RNA transcripts. With the HTBI primer set, the TCR CDR3 went through a first round of RT-PCR. One entry per CDR3 protein, called by TCRdb with MiXCR from the multiplex PCR reads. Of 400,000 to 550,000 distinct CDR3 sequences in the sample, less than 25% were seen once. The sample comprised blood. These receptors all come from a woman aged 30 to 39 with Graves' ophthalmopathy.

V gene TRBV6-1 combines with J gene TRBJ2-5; 13 bases fit TRBD2. The CDR3 length is 16 residues. V shed 4 bases and J 2 bases; nucleotides not matched to a gene: 4. Per germline, CDR1 MNHNS and CDR2 SASEGT. The CDR3 nucleotides are TGTGCCAGCAGTGGACTAGCGGGGGGTCATCAAGAGACCCAGTACTTC. Translated: CASSGLAGGHQETQYF.

The CDR3 DNA reads TGTGCCAGCAGTCCCGGGACGCTCCAGGGCTACACCTTC. It codes for CASSPGTLQGYTF. This chain joins TRBV6-1 and TRBJ1-2, with D possibly being TRBD1 (5 bases). Trimming removed 5 bases at V and 8 bases at J, with 15 bases between. The germline V gene has CDR1 MNHNS and CDR2 SASEGT. CDR3 length equals 13 residues.

This clonotype was counted only a few times. V and J are TRBV4-3 and TRBJ2-2, with D possibly called TRBD1 or TRBD2 (6 bases each). Germline assignment: CDR1 LGHNA and CDR2 YSLEER. The CDR3 loop spans 16 amino acids. V lost 0 bases and J lost 3, with 11 bases in between. The CDR3: CASSQDYREDTGELFF. In nucleotides, the CDR3 is TGCGCCAGCAGCCAAGATTACAGGGAGGACACCGGGGAGCTGTTTTTT.

In this sample, this clonotype turned up many times. The rearrangement joins TRBV4-1 to TRBJ1-2; D uncertain. V lost 0 bases to trimming and J lost 8 bases, with 13 bases between them. Germline loops: CDR1 MGHRA, CDR2 YSYEKL. This CDR3 is 14 amino acids long. The CDR3 sequence: CASSQDGMRPGYTF. The CDR3 DNA sequence: TGCGCCAGCAGCCAAGATGGGATGAGGCCGGGCTACACCTTC.

The chain uses TRBV20-1 and TRBJ2-7; D gene uncertain. Deletions cut 5 bases from V and 0 bases from J, with 11 bases between. The CDR3 is made up of 13 amino acids. Germline assignment: CDR1 DFQATT and CDR2 SNEGSKA (reference sequence). The CDR3 DNA is TGCAGTGCTCTCATCCCAGACTCCTACGAGCAGTACTTC. Translation: CSALIPDSYEQYF.